Below, one T cell receptor beta chain is given with its context. Mismatch with germline at one junction end may stem from a read error. The entry originates in a study of cytomegalovirus exposure and HLA in healthy donors. CDR1 is LNHDA, CDR2 SQIVND, per germline (reference sequence). The CDR3 is 14 amino acids. PCR used 60 Vbeta primers and 13 Jbeta primers. The table came from immunoSEQ multiplex PCR; TCRdb's copy has only in-frame clones and leaves some out. Of some 120,000 clones in the sample, about 81% were seen once. J is TRBJ1-2 and V is TRBV19; D gene unclear. This TCR was sampled from a woman between 50 and 59 years old in good health and CMV-seropositive. The sample taken for sequencing was PBMCs. CDR3 region: CASSIGLTDYGYTF. Written as DNA, the CDR3 is TGTGCCAGTAGTATAGGACTTACCGACTACGGCTACACCTTC.